The text below deals with one T cell receptor (beta chain). Donors had no recently reported acute infections or vaccinations and were HIV-negative. Caucasian adults residing in Nashville, Tennessee made up all the donors. Naive CD4+ cells were CD45RA-selected; the remaining cells were memory. This entry is derived from a study of shared clonotypes between healthy human individuals. Turning to the study itself: Each donor had three CD4 naive, three CD4 memory, two CD8 naive and one CD8 memory plate.

Sequencing used immunoSEQ multiplex PCR; TCRdb keeps in-frame clones, though not all of them. Among some 2.4 million clones, 90% to 95% were seen once, and the ten largest hold 0.36%. This TCR was recovered from a young man in good health. Some clones in this sample may be carry-over from other donors' samples. The sequenced sample was naive CD4+ T cells from PBMCs. Indicated subset: CD45RA+ positively selected.

CDR3 sequence (DNA): TGTGCCAGCAGCCGAACACTAGCGGGAGTCGGTGAGCAGTACTTC. It yields the protein CASSRTLAGVGEQYF. The chain uses TRBV14 and TRBJ2-7; 11 bases fit TRBD2. This CDR3 spans 15 amino acids. Trimming cost V 4 bases and J 7 bases; bases outside gene matches: 9. Germline CDR1 SGHDN, CDR2 FVKESK.